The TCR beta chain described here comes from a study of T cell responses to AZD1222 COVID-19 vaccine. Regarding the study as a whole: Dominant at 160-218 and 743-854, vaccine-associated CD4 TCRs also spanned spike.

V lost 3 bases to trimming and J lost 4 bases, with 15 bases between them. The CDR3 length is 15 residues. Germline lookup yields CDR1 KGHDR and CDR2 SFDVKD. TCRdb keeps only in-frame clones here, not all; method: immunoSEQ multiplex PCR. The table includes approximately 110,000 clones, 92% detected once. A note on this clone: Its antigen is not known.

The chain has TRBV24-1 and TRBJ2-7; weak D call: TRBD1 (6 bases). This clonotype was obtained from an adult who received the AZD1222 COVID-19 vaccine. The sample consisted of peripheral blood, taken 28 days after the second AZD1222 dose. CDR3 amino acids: CATSDNLGHSYEQYF. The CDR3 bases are TGTGCCACCAGTGATAACTTGGGACACTCTTACGAGCAGTACTTC.